The present TCR beta chain was sequenced within a study of T cell responses to AZD1222 COVID-19 vaccine. Notes on the study in general: The donor cohort was predominantly white British with a female majority, and clonal diversity may have been underestimated. Once two AZD1222 doses were given, Spike-specific TCR breadth and depth went up.

The data were produced by immunoSEQ multiplex PCR, yet TCRdb's version contains in-frame clones alone and is incomplete. This table has about 55,000 clones, approximately 88% appearing once. The V and J ends lost 3 bases and 4 bases, in that order; junction bases with no gene match: 16. The CDR3 contains 20 residues. CDR1 and CDR2 from the germline V gene are LNHDA and SQIVND (reference sequence). In the case of this clone: Its antigen remains unidentified.

The sequencing used peripheral blood, collected on day 0 of AZD1222 vaccination. The source is an adult in good health. The chain couples TRBV19 to TRBJ2-1; the match to TRBD2 covers 12 bases. The CDR3 nucleotides are TGTGCCAGTAGTATTCATCAGGGACTAGCGGGCCTAACTGGTTACAATGAGCAGTTCTTC. This gives the protein CASSIHQGLAGLTGYNEQFF. Variable domain in full (rest from reference TRBV19 and TRBJ2-1): DGGITQSPKYLFRKEGQNVTLSCEQNLNHDAMYWYRQDPGQGLRLIYYSQIVNDFQKGDIAEGYSVSREKKESFPLTVTSAQKNPTAFYLCASSIHQGLAGLTGYNEQFFGPGTRLTVL.